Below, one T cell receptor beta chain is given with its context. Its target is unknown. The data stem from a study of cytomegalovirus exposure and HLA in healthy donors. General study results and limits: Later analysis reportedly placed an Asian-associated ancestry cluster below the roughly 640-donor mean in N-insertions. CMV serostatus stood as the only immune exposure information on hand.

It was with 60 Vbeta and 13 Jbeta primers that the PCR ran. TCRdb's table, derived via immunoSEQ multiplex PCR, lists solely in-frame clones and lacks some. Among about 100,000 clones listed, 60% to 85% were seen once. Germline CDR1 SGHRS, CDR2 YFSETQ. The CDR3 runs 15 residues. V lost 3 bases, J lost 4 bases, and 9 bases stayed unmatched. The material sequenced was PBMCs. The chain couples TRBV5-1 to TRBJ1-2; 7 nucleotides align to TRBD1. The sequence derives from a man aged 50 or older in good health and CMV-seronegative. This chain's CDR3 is CASSSQQGTVYGYTF. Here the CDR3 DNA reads TGCGCCAGCAGCTCTCAACAGGGGACGGTCTATGGCTACACCTTC.